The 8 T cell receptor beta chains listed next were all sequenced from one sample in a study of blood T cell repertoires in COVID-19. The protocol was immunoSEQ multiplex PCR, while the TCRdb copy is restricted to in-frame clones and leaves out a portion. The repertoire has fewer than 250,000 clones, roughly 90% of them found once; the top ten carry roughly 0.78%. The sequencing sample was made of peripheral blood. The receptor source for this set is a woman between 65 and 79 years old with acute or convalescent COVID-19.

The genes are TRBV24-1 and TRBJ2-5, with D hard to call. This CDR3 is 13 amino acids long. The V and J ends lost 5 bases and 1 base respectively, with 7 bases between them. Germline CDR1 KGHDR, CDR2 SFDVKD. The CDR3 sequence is CATSVSSQETQYF. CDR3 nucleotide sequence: TGTGCCACCAGTGTTTCCAGCCAAGAGACCCAGTACTTC.

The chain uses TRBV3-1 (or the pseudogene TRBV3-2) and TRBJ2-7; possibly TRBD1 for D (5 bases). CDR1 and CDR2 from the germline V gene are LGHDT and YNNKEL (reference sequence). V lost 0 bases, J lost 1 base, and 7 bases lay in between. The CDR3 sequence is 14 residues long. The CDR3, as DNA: TGTGCCAGCAGCCAAGAACCAGGGTCCTACGAGCAGTACTTC. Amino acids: CASSQEPGSYEQYF.

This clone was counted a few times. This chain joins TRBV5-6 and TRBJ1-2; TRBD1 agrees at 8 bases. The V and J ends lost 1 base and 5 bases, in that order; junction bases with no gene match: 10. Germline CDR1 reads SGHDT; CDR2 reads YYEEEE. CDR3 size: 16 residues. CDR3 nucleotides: TGTGCCAGCAGCTTGCTAGCAGGACAGGGCTTATATGGCTACACCTTC. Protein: CASSLLAGQGLYGYTF.

In nucleotides, the CDR3 is TGTGCCAGCAGCGTAGCGGTGAGTGCCCGGAACACTGAAGCTTTCTTT. Its translation: CASSVAVSARNTEAFF. The chain has TRBV9 and TRBJ1-1, with D hard to call. Trimming removed 0 bases at V and 1 base at J, with 13 bases between. Germline V gene sequence: CDR1 SGDLS, CDR2 YYNGEE. The CDR3 is 16 residues long.

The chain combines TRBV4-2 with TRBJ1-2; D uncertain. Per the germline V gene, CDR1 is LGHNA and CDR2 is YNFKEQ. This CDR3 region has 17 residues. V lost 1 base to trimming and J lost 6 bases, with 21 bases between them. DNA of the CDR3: TGTGCCAGCAGCCAAGGGTTCCAGGCCAGTATTACGGATGGCTACACCTTC. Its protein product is CASSQGFQASITDGYTF.

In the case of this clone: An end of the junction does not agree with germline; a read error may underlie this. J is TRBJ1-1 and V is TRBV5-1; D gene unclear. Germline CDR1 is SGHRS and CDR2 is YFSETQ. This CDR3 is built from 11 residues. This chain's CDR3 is CASSLNSEAFF. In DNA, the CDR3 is TGCGCCAGCAGCTTGAACTCTGAAGCTTTCTTT.

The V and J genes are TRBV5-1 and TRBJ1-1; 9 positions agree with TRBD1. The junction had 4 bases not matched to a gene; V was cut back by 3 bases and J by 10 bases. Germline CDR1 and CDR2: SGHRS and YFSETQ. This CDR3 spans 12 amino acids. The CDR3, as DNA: TGCGCCAGCAGCTCAGGACAGGGGAGAGCTTTCTTT. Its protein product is CASSSGQGRAFF.

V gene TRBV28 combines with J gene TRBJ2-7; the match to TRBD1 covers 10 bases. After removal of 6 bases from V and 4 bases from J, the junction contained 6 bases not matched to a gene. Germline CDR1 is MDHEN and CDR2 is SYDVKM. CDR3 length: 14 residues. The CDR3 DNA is TGTGCCAGCAGGCGGACAGGGGGAGGGTACGAGCAGTACTTC. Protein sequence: CASRRTGGGYEQYF.